What follows are 2 T cell receptor beta chains derived from one specimen sequenced in a study of graft-versus-host responses after intestinal transplantation. Their cognate antigens are unknown. Assay: immunoSEQ multiplex PCR; the TCRdb copy retains only in-frame clones and omits some. The table includes over 80,000 clones, 91% detected once. The sample consisted of unstimulated CD4+ T cells sorted from spleen or lymph node cells, taken before transplant. The receptors shown here come from a human donor who was the organ donor for an intestinal transplant.

V and J are TRBV7-9 and TRBJ2-7; TRBD2 aligns across 9 bases. This CDR3 has 14 residues. Germline CDR1 reads SEHNR; CDR2 reads FQNEAQ (reference sequence). V lost 6 bases and J lost 3; bases outside the gene matches: 6. This chain's CDR3 is CASRNSGGNYEQYF. In nucleotides, the CDR3 is TGTGCCAGCAGAAACAGCGGGGGGAACTACGAGCAGTACTTC.

V gene TRBV5-3 combines with J gene TRBJ2-2, with 13 nucleotides matching TRBD2. TRBV5-3 is annotated as an ORF whose role is uncertain. This CDR3 has 18 residues. Trimming at V came to 3 bases and at J to 7 bases, leaving 12 bases not matched to a gene. CDR3 residues: CARSSGTSGAWWIGELFF. The CDR3 DNA reads as TGTGCCAGAAGCTCCGGGACTAGCGGGGCCTGGTGGATCGGGGAGCTGTTTTTT.